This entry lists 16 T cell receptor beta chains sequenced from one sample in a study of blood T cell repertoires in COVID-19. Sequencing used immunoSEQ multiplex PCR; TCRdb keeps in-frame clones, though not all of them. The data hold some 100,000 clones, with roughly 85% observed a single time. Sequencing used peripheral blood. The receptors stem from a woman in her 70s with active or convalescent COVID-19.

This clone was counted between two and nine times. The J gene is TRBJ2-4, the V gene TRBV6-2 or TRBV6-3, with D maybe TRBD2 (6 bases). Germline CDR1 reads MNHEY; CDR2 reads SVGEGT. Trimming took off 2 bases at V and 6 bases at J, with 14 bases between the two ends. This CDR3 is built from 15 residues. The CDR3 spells CASSYGAGQGNIQYF. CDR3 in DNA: TGTGCCAGCAGTTACGGGGCGGGGCAGGGAAACATTCAGTACTTC.

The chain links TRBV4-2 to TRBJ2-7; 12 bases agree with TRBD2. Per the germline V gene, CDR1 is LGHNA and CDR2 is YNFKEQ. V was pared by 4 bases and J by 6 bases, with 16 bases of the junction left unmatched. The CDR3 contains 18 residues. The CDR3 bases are TGTGCCAGCAGCCGTCACCTAGGGGAGACTAGCGGGGGAGCCGAGCAGTACTTC. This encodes CASSRHLGETSGGAEQYF.

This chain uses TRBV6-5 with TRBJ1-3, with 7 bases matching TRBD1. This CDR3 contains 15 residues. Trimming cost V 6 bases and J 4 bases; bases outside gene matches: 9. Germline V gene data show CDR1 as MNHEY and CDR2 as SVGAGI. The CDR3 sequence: CASSSPGQSGNTIYF. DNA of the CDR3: TGTGCCAGCAGCTCACCGGGACAGTCGGGAAACACCATATATTTT.

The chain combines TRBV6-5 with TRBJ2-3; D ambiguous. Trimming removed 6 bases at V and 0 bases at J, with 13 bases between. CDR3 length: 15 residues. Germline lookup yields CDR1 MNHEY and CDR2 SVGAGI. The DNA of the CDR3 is TGTGCCAGCAGGACTGGGTTGTCTAGCACAGATACGCAGTATTTT. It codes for CASRTGLSSTDTQYF.

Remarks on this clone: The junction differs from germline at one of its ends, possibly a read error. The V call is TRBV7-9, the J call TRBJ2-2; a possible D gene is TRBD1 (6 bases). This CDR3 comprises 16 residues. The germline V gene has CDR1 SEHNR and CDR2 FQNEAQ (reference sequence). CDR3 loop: CASRLVGAKNTGELFF. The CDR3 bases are TGTGCCAGCAGATTAGTGGGGGCTAAGAACACCGGGGAGCTGTTTTTT.

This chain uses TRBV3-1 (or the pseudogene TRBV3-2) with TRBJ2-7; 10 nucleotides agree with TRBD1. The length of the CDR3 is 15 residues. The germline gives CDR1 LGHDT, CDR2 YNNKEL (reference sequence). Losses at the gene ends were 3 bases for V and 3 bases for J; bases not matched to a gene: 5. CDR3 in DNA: TGTGCCAGCAGCCAGGGACAGGGGCCCTACTACGAGCAGTACTTC. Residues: CASSQGQGPYYEQYF.

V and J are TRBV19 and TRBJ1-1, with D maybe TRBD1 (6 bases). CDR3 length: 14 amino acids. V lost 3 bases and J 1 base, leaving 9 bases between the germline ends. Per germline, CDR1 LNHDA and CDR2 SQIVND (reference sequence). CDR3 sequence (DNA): TGTGCCAGTAGTATCGACAGGAGGAACACTGAAGCTTTCTTT. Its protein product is CASSIDRRNTEAFF.

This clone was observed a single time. Written as DNA, the CDR3 is TGTGCCAGCAGCGCCCAGGGGACCCCTTGGGATAATTCACCCCTCCACTTT. Protein sequence: CASSAQGTPWDNSPLHF. The chain has TRBV9 and TRBJ1-6, with a tentative D call TRBD1 (6 bases). CDR1 and CDR2 (germline): SGDLS, YYNGEE. The CDR3 totals 17 residues. V was clipped by 3 bases and J by 5 bases, with 18 bases between them.

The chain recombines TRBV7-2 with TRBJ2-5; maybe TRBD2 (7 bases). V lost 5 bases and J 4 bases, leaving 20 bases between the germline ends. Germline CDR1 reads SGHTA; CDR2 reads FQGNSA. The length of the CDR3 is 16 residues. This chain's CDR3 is CASSHKGGRLGETQYF. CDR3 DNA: TGTGCCAGCAGCCACAAGGGGGGGCGGTTGGGAGAGACCCAGTACTTC.

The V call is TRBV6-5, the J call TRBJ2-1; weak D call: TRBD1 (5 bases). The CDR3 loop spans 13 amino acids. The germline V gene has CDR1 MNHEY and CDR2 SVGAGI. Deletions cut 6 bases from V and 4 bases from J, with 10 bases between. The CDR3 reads CASRPDRYNEQFF. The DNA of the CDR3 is TGTGCCAGCAGACCCGACAGATACAATGAGCAGTTCTTC.

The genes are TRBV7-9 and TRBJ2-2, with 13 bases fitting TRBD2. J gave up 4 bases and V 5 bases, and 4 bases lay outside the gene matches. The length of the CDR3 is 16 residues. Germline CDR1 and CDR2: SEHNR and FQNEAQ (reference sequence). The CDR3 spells CASSRTSGGPTGELFF. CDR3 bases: TGTGCCAGCAGCCGGACTAGCGGGGGACCCACCGGGGAGCTGTTTTTT.

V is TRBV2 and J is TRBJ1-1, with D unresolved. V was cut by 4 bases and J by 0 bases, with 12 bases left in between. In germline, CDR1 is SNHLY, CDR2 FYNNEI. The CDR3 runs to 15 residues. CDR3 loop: CASSGGGVMNTEAFF. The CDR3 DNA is TGTGCCAGCAGTGGAGGAGGCGTTATGAACACTGAAGCTTTCTTT.

The CDR3, as DNA: TGTGCCAGCAATTCTGGTAGTGGCAATCAGCCCCAGCATTTT. It codes for CASNSGSGNQPQHF. The V gene is TRBV6-5, the J gene TRBJ1-5, with D hard to call. Germline CDR1 MNHEY, CDR2 SVGAGI. The CDR3 contains 14 residues. V lost 7 bases to trimming and J lost 2 bases, with 12 bases between them.

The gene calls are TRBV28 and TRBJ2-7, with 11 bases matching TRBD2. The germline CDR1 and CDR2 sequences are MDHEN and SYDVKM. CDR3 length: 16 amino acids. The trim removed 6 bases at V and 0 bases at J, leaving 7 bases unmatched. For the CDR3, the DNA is TGTGCCAGCAGCCGTAAACTAGCGGGAGTCTCCTACGAGCAGTACTTC. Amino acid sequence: CASSRKLAGVSYEQYF. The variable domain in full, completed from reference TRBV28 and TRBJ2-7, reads DVKVTQSSRYLVKRTGEKVFLECVQDMDHENMFWYRQDPGLGLRLIYFSYDVKMKEKGDIPEGYSVSREKKERFSLILESASTNQTSMYLCASSRKLAGVSYEQYFGPGTRLTVT.

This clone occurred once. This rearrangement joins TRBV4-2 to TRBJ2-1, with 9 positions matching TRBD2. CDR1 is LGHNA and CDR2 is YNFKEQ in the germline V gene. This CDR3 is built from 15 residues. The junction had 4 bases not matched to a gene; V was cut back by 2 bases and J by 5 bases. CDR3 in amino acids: CASSQWLAGNNEQFF. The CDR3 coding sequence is TGTGCCAGCAGCCAATGGCTAGCGGGGAACAATGAGCAGTTCTTC.

Here the CDR3 reads CASSPPLNVVRQGGNTIYF. The CDR3 nucleotides read TGTGCCAGCAGTCCCCCCTTGAATGTAGTGCGCCAGGGGGGAAACACCATATATTTT. The chain carries TRBV28 and TRBJ1-3, with D perhaps matching TRBD1 (6 bases). V lost 5 bases to trimming and J lost 4 bases, with 27 bases between them. There are 19 residues in the CDR3. Germline lookup yields CDR1 MDHEN and CDR2 SYDVKM.